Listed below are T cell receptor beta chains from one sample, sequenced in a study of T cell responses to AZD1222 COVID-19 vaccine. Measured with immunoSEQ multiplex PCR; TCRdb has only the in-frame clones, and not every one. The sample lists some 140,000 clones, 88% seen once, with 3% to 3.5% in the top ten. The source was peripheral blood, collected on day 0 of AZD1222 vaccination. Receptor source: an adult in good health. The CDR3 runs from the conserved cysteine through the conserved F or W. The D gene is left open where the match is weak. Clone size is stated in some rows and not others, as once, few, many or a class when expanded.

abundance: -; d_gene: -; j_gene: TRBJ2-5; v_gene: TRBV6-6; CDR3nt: TGTGCCAGCAATAGCAGACGACACCAAGAGACCCAGTACTTC; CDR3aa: CASNSRRHQETQYF
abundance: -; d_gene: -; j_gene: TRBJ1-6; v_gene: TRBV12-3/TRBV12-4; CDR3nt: TGTGCCAGCAGTTTAGTTCTGAACTCACCCCTCCACTTT; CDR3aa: CASSLVLNSPLHF
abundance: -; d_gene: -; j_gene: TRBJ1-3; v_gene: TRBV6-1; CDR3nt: TGTGCCAGCAGTGTAGCTGGATCTGGAAACACCATATATTTT; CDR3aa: CASSVAGSGNTIYF
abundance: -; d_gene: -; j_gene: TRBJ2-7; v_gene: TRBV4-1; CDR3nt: TGCGCCAGCAGCCAATCCTCGGCGGGTAGCCCTGGAGAGCAGTACTTC; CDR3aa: CASSQSSAGSPGEQYF
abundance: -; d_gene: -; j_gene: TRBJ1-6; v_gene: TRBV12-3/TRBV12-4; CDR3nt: TGTGCCAGCAGTTGGGGAATAAATTCACCCCTCCACTTT; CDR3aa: CASSWGINSPLHF
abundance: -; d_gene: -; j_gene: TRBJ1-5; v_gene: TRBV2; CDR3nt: TGTGCCAGCAGTGAAGAAGGGGCCAGAACTCAGCCCCAGCATTTT; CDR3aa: CASSEEGARTQPQHF
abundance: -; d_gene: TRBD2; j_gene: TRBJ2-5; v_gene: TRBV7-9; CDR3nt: TGTGCCAGCAGTCCCCAGCGGGGACAAGAGACCCAGTACTTC; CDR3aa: CASSPQRGQETQYF
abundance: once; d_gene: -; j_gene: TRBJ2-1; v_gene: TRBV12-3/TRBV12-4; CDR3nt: TGTGCCAGCAGGGCCTTAGGGAATGAGCAGTTCTTC; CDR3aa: CASRALGNEQFF
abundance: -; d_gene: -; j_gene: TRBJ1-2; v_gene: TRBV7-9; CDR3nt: TGTGCCAGCAGCACGAACTATGGCTACACCTTC; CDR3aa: CASSTNYGYTF
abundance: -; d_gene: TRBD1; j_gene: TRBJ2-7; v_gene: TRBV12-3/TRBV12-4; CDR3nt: TGTGCCAGCAGTATAGGGGACAGCTACGAGCAGTACTTC; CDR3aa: CASSIGDSYEQYF
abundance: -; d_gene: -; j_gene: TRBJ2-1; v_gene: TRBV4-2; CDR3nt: TGTGCCAGCAGCCAAGATGCGGCTAGCTCCTACAATGAGCAGTTCTTC; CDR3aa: CASSQDAASSYNEQFF
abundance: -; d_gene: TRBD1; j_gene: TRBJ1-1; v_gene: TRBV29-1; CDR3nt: TGCAGCGTTGAAGTCCCGGGACAGGGCCCTGAAGCTTTCTTT; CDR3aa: CSVEVPGQGPEAFF
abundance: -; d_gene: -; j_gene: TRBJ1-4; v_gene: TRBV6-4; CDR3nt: TGTGCCAGACTAACCGTACTGTTTTTT; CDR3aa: CARLTVLFF
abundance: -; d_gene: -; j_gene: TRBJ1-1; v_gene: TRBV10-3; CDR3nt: TGTGCCATCAGTGAGTCGCAACAGTCGAACACTGAAGCTTTCTTT; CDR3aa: CAISESQQSNTEAFF
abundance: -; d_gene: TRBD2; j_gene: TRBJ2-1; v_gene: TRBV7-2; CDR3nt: TGTGCCAGCAGCTTAGCCACTAGCGGTCGTTACAATGAGCAGTTCTTC; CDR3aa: CASSLATSGRYNEQFF
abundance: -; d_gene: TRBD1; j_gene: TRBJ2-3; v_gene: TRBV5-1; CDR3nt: TGCGCCAGCAGAGACAGGGGGAGTGCAGATACGCAGTATTTT; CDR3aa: CASRDRGSADTQYF
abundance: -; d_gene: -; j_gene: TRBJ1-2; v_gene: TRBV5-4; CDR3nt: TGTGCCAGCAGCTTGGACCGGAGCTACACCTTC; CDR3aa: CASSLDRSYTF
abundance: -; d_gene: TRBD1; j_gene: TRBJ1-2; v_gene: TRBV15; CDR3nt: TGTGCCACCAGCAGTGAGGGACAGGTGACTAACTATGGCTACACCTTC; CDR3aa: CATSSEGQVTNYGYTF
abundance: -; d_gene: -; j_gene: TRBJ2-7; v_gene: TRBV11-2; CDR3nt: TGTGCCAGTGGACAGATCTCATACGAGCAGTACTTC; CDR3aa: CASGQISYEQYF
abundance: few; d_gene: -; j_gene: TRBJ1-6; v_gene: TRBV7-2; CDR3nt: TGTGCCAGCAGCTCCCCCGGAGTACTACGTTCACCCCTCCACTTT; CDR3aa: CASSSPGVLRSPLHF
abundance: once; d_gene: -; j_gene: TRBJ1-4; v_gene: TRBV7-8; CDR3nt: TGTGCCAGCAGCTCGAGGGGGGGCGTTGAAAAACTGTTTTTT; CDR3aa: CASSSRGGVEKLFF
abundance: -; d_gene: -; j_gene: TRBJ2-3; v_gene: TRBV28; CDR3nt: TGTGCCAGCTCTAGAACCACTCCTCCTACAGATACGCAGTATTTT; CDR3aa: CASSRTTPPTDTQYF
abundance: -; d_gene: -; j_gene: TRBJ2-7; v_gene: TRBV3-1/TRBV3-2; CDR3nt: TGTGCCAGCAGCCCTAGGCCCGTTGGAGGGGAGCAGTACTTC; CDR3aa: CASSPRPVGGEQYF
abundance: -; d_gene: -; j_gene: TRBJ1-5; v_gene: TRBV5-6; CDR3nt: TGTGCCAGCAGCCAAAAGTCGTGGGTTGGAAATCAGCCCCAGCATTTT; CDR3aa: CASSQKSWVGNQPQHF
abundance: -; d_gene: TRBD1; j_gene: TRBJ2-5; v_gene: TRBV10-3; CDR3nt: TGTGCCATCAGCGATGAGACAGGGCGGACAAAAGAGACCCAGTACTTC; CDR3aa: CAISDETGRTKETQYF
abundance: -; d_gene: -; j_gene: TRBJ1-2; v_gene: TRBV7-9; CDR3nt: TGTGCCAGCAGCTTAGTTTTAGGACCGAACTATGGCTACACCTTC; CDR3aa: CASSLVLGPNYGYTF
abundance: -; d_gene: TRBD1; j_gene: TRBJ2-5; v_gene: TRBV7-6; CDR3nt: TGTGCCAGCAGCTTAGCCGAAGACAGGGGTTGGCAAGAGACCCAGTACTTC; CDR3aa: CASSLAEDRGWQETQYF
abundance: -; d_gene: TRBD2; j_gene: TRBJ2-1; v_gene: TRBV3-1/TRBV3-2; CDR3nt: TGTGCCAGCAGCCGACTAGCGGGGGACTACAATGAGCAGTTCTTC; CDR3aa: CASSRLAGDYNEQFF
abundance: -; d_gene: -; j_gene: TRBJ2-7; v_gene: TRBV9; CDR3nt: TGTGCCAGCAGCGTCGGGGGGTTTGGACAGGGTTCCTACGAGCAGTACTTC; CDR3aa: CASSVGGFGQGSYEQYF